This T cell receptor (beta chain) originates from a study of blood T cell repertoires in COVID-19. The CDR3 spans 14 residues. Trimming cost V 2 bases and J 4 bases; bases outside gene matches: 4. Per the germline V gene, CDR1 is SGHNT and CDR2 is YENEEA. Per the original methods: Nucleated cell number was recorded as an estimate derived from reference gene primer amplification. The method was immunoSEQ multiplex PCR; TCRdb's version includes in-frame clones alone and lacks a portion of them. V, J and clone size are those of that table, while D and trimming were read from the DNA. The repertoire consists of roughly 250,000 clones, with around 81% occurring once and the leading ten covering around 6.4%.

The chain employs TRBV11-3 and TRBJ1-2; 7 nucleotides match TRBD1. Sequencing was done on a sample of peripheral blood. This sequence originates from a woman between 55 and 75 years old with active or convalescent COVID-19. CDR3: CASSLRDSGYGYTF. Here the CDR3 DNA reads TGTGCCAGCAGCTTACGGGACAGTGGCTATGGCTACACCTTC.